This T cell receptor (beta chain) was sequenced in a study of CDR3 diversity in severe acne. MiXCR, applied by TCRdb to the PCR reads, yields one record per CDR3 protein. The top ten clones hold roughly a tenth of a sample with 89,000 or so distinct CDR3 sequences, around half of them seen once. This CDR3 has 16 amino acids. The germline gives CDR1 SGHAT, CDR2 FQNNGV. The V segment lost 4 bases and the J segment 0 bases; nucleotides outside the gene matches: 4. The chain has TRBV11-2 and TRBJ2-7; the match to TRBD2 covers 12 bases. Sequencing used blood. This clonotype originated in a male donor in good health, serving as a control. CDR3 sequence reads: CASSSGLAGTSYEQYF. CDR3 in DNA: TGTGCCAGCAGCTCCGGACTAGCGGGAACCTCCTACGAGCAGTACTTC.